Given below is one T cell receptor beta chain in context. CDR1 is SGHRS and CDR2 is YFSETQ in the germline V gene. The CDR3 consists of 15 residues. The V end was cut by 5 bases, the J end by 0 bases, with 14 bases between. The sample comes from a study of blood T cell repertoires in COVID-19. The overall study: Material from acute and convalescent COVID-19 was sourced from the United States, Italy and Spain. PBMCs, B-cell-depleted T cells, or T cells provided the cDNA or gDNA that made up the material.

In the authors' workflow: Estimated nucleated cell counts came from reference gene primer amplification. Some clones are missing from TCRdb's copy, which holds only in-frame ones; the method was immunoSEQ multiplex PCR. Clone size and V and J calls were adopted from that table, with D and trimming inferred from the DNA. The table has 150,000 to 200,000 clones, roughly 90% seen once; the top ten hold 15% to 20%. The sequencing input was peripheral blood. This clonotype originated in a man aged 60 to 75 with active or convalescent COVID-19. This chain connects TRBV5-1 to TRBJ1-2; a possible D gene is TRBD1 (6 bases). CDR3 amino acids: CASRYGTSANYGYTF. DNA for the CDR3: TGCGCCAGCAGGTACGGGACATCAGCTAACTATGGCTACACCTTC.